A selection of T cell receptor beta chains follows, all from one sample in a study of T cell repertoires in cytomegalovirus infection. Antigens for these TCRs are unknown. TCRdb re-called the reads through MiXCR, storing one row per CDR3 protein. The sample has under 450,000 distinct CDR3 sequences; roughly 36% are singletons. The specimen comprised cultured PBMCs, sampled from culture after CMV antigen stimulation. The receptor source for this set is a human donor in good health (CMV status not recorded). Some clones in this sample may be carry-over from other donors' samples. The CDR3 runs from the conserved cysteine through the conserved F or W. A D gene is named only where the DNA matches it firmly. Expanded clones get a size class; other rows say once, few or many, or leave the size out.

clone_size,j_call,d_call,v_call,cdr3_aa,cdr3_nt
NA,TRBJ2-1,TRBD2,TRBV6-4,CASSDGAGSYNEQFF,TGTGCCAGCAGTGACGGAGCGGGGTCCTACAATGAGCAGTTCTTC
NA,TRBJ2-5,NA,TRBV7-8,CASSVRRQETQYF,TGTGCCAGCAGCGTGCGGAGGCAAGAGACCCAGTACTTC
few,TRBJ1-5,NA,TRBV4-1,CASSQVDLSSADQPQHF,TGCGCCAGCAGCCAAGTGGATCTCTCCTCGGCAGATCAGCCCCAGCATTTT
NA,TRBJ2-1,NA,TRBV7-8,CASSLGEARNEQFF,TGTGCCAGCAGCTTAGGTGAAGCCAGGAATGAGCAGTTCTTC
NA,TRBJ1-6,NA,TRBV14,CASSQVLGASPLHF,TGTGCCAGCAGCCAAGTTCTCGGGGCTTCACCCCTCCACTTT
NA,TRBJ1-2,NA,TRBV19,CASSPTPGRENFNYGYTF,TGTGCCAGTAGTCCTACTCCCGGACGGGAAAATTTTAACTATGGCTACACCTTC
once,TRBJ1-2,NA,TRBV29-1,CSVDISGRSGYTF,TGCAGCGTTGACATCAGCGGGAGGAGTGGCTACACCTTC
NA,TRBJ1-1,NA,TRBV10-1,CASSDRPALNTEAFF,TGCGCCAGCAGTGATCGGCCAGCCCTGAACACTGAAGCTTTCTTT
few,TRBJ2-5,TRBD1,TRBV7-2,CASSSGQGLGETQYF,TGTGCCAGCAGCTCAGGACAGGGGCTAGGGGAGACCCAGTACTTC
NA,TRBJ2-5,NA,TRBV2,CASSGDSQETQYF,TGTGCCAGCAGTGGTGACAGTCAAGAGACCCAGTACTTC
few,TRBJ2-1,TRBD2,TRBV7-6,CASSLGGLTSGRGEQFF,TGTGCCAGCAGCTTAGGAGGCTTGACTAGCGGGAGAGGAGAGCAGTTCTTC
few,TRBJ2-3,TRBD2,TRBV5-4,CASSLKIAGLTDTQYF,TGTGCCAGCAGCTTGAAGATAGCGGGCCTCACAGATACGCAGTATTTT
few,TRBJ2-5,NA,TRBV20-1,CSASFDSWGTQYF,TGCAGTGCTAGTTTCGACTCCTGGGGGACCCAGTACTTC
few,TRBJ1-2,NA,TRBV7-9,CASSQHQRDKNYGYTF,TGTGCCAGCAGCCAACATCAAAGGGATAAAAACTATGGCTACACCTTC
few,TRBJ1-4,NA,TRBV12-3/TRBV12-4,CASSLRFNEKLFF,TGTGCCAGCAGTTTGCGATTTAATGAAAAACTGTTTTTT
few,TRBJ1-2,NA,TRBV7-2,CASSLEVSVGVGVYGYTF,TGTGCCAGCAGCTTAGAAGTATCGGTTGGGGTAGGAGTATATGGCTACACCTTC
few,TRBJ1-4,TRBD1,TRBV11-1,CASSLMTGLGAKLFF,TGTGCCAGCAGCTTGATGACAGGGCTCGGTGCAAAACTGTTTTTT
NA,TRBJ2-3,NA,TRBV7-2,CASSVYRGDTQYF,TGTGCCAGCAGCGTATACAGAGGAGATACGCAGTATTTT
NA,TRBJ1-1,NA,TRBV12-3/TRBV12-4,CASSPAGGARGAFF,TGTGCCAGCAGTCCAGCCGGGGGAGCTCGGGGAGCTTTCTTT
few,TRBJ2-2,NA,TRBV27,CASSLRGTNTGELFF,TGTGCCAGCAGTTTACGGGGAACGAACACCGGGGAGCTGTTTTTT
few,TRBJ2-4,NA,TRBV12-3/TRBV12-4,CASMSGLLAKNIQYF,TGTGCCAGCATGTCCGGACTACTAGCCAAAAACATTCAGTACTTC
few,TRBJ2-1,TRBD2,TRBV29-1,CSVRTSGSVEQFF,TGCAGCGTCCGGACTAGCGGGAGCGTAGAGCAGTTCTTC
NA,TRBJ1-1,NA,TRBV7-2,CASSLISSDPAFF,TGTGCCAGCAGCTTAATCTCCAGTGATCCGGCTTTCTTT
many,TRBJ2-3,TRBD2,TRBV7-8,CASSRNSGFAGRGDTQYF,TGTGCCAGCAGCCGTAATTCGGGGTTTGCCGGGAGGGGAGATACGCAGTATTTT
NA,TRBJ2-1,TRBD2,TRBV19,CATDRGGKRDEQFF,TGTGCCACCGACCGGGGAGGGAAAAGAGATGAGCAGTTCTTC
NA,TRBJ2-5,NA,TRBV11-2,CASSLGSVGVIIETQYF,TGTGCCAGCAGCTTAGGGTCGGTAGGAGTTATAATAGAGACCCAGTACTTC
many,TRBJ1-2,NA,TRBV7-2,CASSLAQTGSGYTF,TGTGCCAGCAGCTTAGCCCAGACAGGCTCTGGCTACACCTTC
few,TRBJ2-3,NA,TRBV7-2,CASSPDGTDTQYF,TGTGCCAGCAGCCCAGATGGGACAGATACGCAGTATTTT
few,TRBJ1-5,NA,TRBV7-3,CASSRRGQLNQPQHF,TGTGCCAGCAGCAGACGCGGACAGTTGAATCAGCCCCAGCATTTT
NA,TRBJ1-4,NA,TRBV12-3/TRBV12-4,CASWDPRIEKLFF,TGTGCCAGCTGGGACCCGCGGATCGAAAAACTGTTTTTT
NA,TRBJ2-7,TRBD2,TRBV7-9,CASSPRLASYEQYF,TGTGCCAGCAGCCCAAGACTAGCTTCCTACGAGCAGTACTTC
NA,TRBJ1-1,NA,TRBV6-2/TRBV6-3,CASSRVRAEAFF,TGTGCCAGCAGTCGGGTTCGGGCTGAAGCTTTCTTT
NA,TRBJ2-2,NA,TRBV7-3,CASSLTAETGELFF,TGTGCCAGCAGCTTAACCGCGGAAACCGGGGAGCTGTTTTTT
few,TRBJ2-1,NA,TRBV25-1,CASKGASSYNEQFF,TGTGCCTCGAAAGGGGCCAGCTCCTACAATGAGCAGTTCTTC
NA,TRBJ2-3,NA,TRBV19,CASRPPGLSASTDTQYF,TGTGCCAGTAGACCCCCGGGACTCTCCGCTAGCACAGATACGCAGTATTTT
many,TRBJ2-3,TRBD2,TRBV7-2,CASKKGSGRANTQYF,TGTGCCAGCAAAAAAGGTAGCGGGAGGGCCAATACGCAGTATTTT
few,TRBJ1-1,NA,TRBV7-8,CASSLQGSGEAFF,TGTGCCAGCAGCTTACAGGGTAGCGGTGAAGCTTTCTTT
few,TRBJ1-6,NA,TRBV9,CASSVSNSPLHF,TGTGCCAGCAGCGTATCCAATTCACCCCTCCACTTT
few,TRBJ2-4,NA,TRBV6-5,CASSYSYRAGKNIQYF,TGTGCCAGCAGTTACTCGTACAGGGCGGGCAAAAACATTCAGTACTTC
NA,TRBJ2-7,NA,TRBV6-8,CASSYGSSSSYEQYF,TGTGCCAGCAGTTACGGATCGTCCAGCTCCTACGAGCAGTACTTC